This T cell receptor (beta chain) was recovered during a study of human T cells and chemical hapten exposure. At the level of the study: Epicutaneous patch tests delivered 0.01% DPC to the upper back, with evaluation at 6 days. Study-level points and caveats: The study found that PT1 expanded TCR counts correlated positively with patch test score. While controls formed fewer of them, expanded TCRs formed significantly more large CDR3 similarity clusters.

One entry per CDR3 protein results from TCRdb running MiXCR on the RACE reads. The sample includes under 450,000 distinct CDR3 sequences, about 6% of them seen just once. This clonotype was recorded a few times. Its antigen is unknown. The CDR3 covers 16 residues. The germline V gene has CDR1 MGHRA and CDR2 YSYEKL. Trimming took off 5 bases at V and 1 base at J, with 17 bases between the two ends. The sample's time point: patch test 2, 6 weeks after DPC sensitization. The sample's treatment: therapeutic diphenylcyclopropenone sensitization with weekly scalp DPC. Unfractionated whole blood yielded total RNA.

The genes are TRBV4-1 and TRBJ1-1; D unresolved. The TCR comes from a woman aged 18-29 years with alopecia areata. Some clones in this sample may be carry-over from other donors' samples. This sample comprised whole blood, obtained in connection with sensitization to the hapten diphenylcyclopropenone (DPC). The CDR3: CASSLWVAVQNTEAFF. The CDR3 DNA reads as TGCGCCAGCAGCTTATGGGTCGCGGTTCAGAACACTGAAGCTTTCTTT.